These 20 T cell receptor beta chains share one sample of origin, sequenced in a study of STAT3 mutations in large granular lymphocyte leukemia. Whole-study results and caveats: Every T-cell large granular lymphocyte leukemia patient had at least one immunodominant TCR beta clonotype.

These receptors' targets are unknown. The repertoire was sequenced with immunoSEQ multiplex PCR; TCRdb's copy has only in-frame clones and lacks some. The sample shows tens of thousands of clones, about 95% of them seen only once. The sequencing input was peripheral blood mononuclear cells. The receptor source for this set is a man between 40 and 49 years old with T-cell large granular lymphocyte leukemia. Some clones in this sample may be carry-over from other donors' samples.

J is TRBJ2-4 and V is TRBV13; weak D call: TRBD1 (6 bases). The germline gives CDR1 PRHDT, CDR2 FYEKMQ (reference sequence). Trimming took off 5 bases at V and 8 bases at J, with 16 bases between the two ends. The CDR3 contains 14 residues. CDR3 sequence (DNA): TGTGCCAGCAGCCTCAGGGGATCAGGAGACATTCAGTACTTC. It yields the protein CASSLRGSGDIQYF. Based on the CDR3 plus reference TRBV13 and TRBJ2-4, the full variable domain is AAGVIQSPRHLIKEKRETATLKCYPIPRHDTVYWYQQGPGQDPQFLISFYEKMQSDKGSIPDRFSAQQFSDYHSELNMSSLELGDSALYFCASSLRGSGDIQYFGAGTRLSVL.

The chain employs TRBV6-5 and TRBJ1-1, with 8 bases aligning to TRBD1. The CDR3 length is 14 residues. The germline gives CDR1 MNHEY, CDR2 SVGAGI. Unmatched junction bases numbered 5, after V lost 7 bases and J lost 1 base. The CDR3 loop reads CASTYGQGNTEAFF. CDR3 in DNA: TGTGCCAGCACCTATGGACAGGGGAACACTGAAGCTTTCTTT.

The chain recombines TRBV18 with TRBJ1-5, with 12 bases identical to TRBD1. The germline V gene has CDR1 KGHSH and CDR2 LQKENI. CDR3 length: 18 residues. With 3 bases clipped from V and 2 bases from J, the junction kept 8 bases outside the gene matches. As DNA, the CDR3 is TGTGCCAGCTCACCTCCGGGACAGGGGGCTGGGGGCAATCAGCCCCAGCATTTT. Amino acids: CASSPPGQGAGGNQPQHF.

V usage is TRBV29-1 and J usage is TRBJ2-7, with a weak D call TRBD1 (6 bases). The length of the CDR3 is 13 residues. Germline V lookup: CDR1 SQVTM, CDR2 ANQGSEA. Trimming pared 7 bases from V and 0 bases from J, leaving 13 bases between. CDR3: CSARDISSYEQYF. The CDR3 DNA reads TGCAGCGCAAGGGACATATCCTCCTACGAGCAGTACTTC.

The chain combines TRBV13 with TRBJ2-1, with 8 bases identical to TRBD2. This CDR3 comprises 15 residues. Trimming cost V 3 bases and J 6 bases; bases outside gene matches: 7. CDR1 is PRHDT, CDR2 FYEKMQ, per germline (reference sequence). CDR3 sequence reads: CASSFGAAGGNEQFF. The CDR3, as DNA: TGTGCCAGCAGCTTCGGCGCGGCGGGGGGCAATGAGCAGTTCTTC.

The V call is TRBV4-3, the J call TRBJ1-1, with TRBD1 matching 7 bases. The ends lost 1 base at V and 0 bases at J; junction bases unmatched: 5. CDR1 and CDR2 from the germline V gene are LGHNA and YSLEER. The CDR3 runs 16 residues. The CDR3 sequence is CASSQGWDSMNTEAFF. CDR3 nucleotide sequence: TGCGCCAGCAGCCAAGGATGGGACAGCATGAACACTGAAGCTTTCTTT.

This chain joins TRBV4-1 and TRBJ1-2; the D is unclear. Looked up from germline, CDR1 is MGHRA and CDR2 is YSYEKL. This CDR3 has 17 residues. Trimming stripped 1 base from V and 0 bases from J, with 15 bases between. The CDR3 is CASSQVWGTPSNYGYTF. The CDR3 DNA sequence: TGCGCCAGCAGCCAAGTTTGGGGAACTCCTTCTAACTATGGCTACACCTTC.

The V call is TRBV5-1, the J call TRBJ1-1; a possible D gene is TRBD1 (6 bases). V dropped 7 bases and J dropped 0 bases, with 13 bases sitting between them. This CDR3 has 14 amino acids. Germline-derived CDR1 and CDR2 are SGHRS and YFSETQ. The CDR3 here is CASRQGIMNTEAFF. In DNA form, the CDR3 reads TGCGCCAGCCGTCAGGGGATCATGAACACTGAAGCTTTCTTT. Looking up the rest from reference TRBV5-1 and TRBJ1-1 gives the full variable domain: KAGVTQTPRYLIKTRGQQVTLSCSPISGHRSVSWYQQTPGQGLQFLFEYFSETQRNKGNFPGRFSGRQFSNSRSEMNVSTLELGDSALYLCASRQGIMNTEAFFGQGTRLTVV.

This clone was counted between two and nine times. The chain carries TRBV28 and TRBJ1-2; 10 bases map to TRBD1. CDR3 length: 16 amino acids. Germline V CDR1 and CDR2: MDHEN, SYDVKM. After removal of 2 bases from V and 4 bases from J, the junction contained 7 bases not matched to a gene. The CDR3 here is CASSLSGTGATYGYTF. In DNA form, the CDR3 reads TGTGCCAGCAGTTTAAGTGGGACAGGGGCAACCTATGGCTACACCTTC.

The chain is built from TRBV7-4 and TRBJ2-3, with D perhaps matching TRBD2 (5 bases). Germline CDR1 SGHVT, CDR2 SQSDAQ. Trimming took off 3 bases at V and 0 bases at J, with 10 bases between the two ends. This CDR3 region has 15 residues. The CDR3 spells CASSLRVSSTDTQYF. The CDR3 DNA reads TGTGCCAGCAGCTTGAGGGTTTCTAGCACAGATACGCAGTATTTT. Full variable domain (missing parts from reference TRBV7-4 and TRBJ2-3): GAGVSQSPRYKVAKRGRDVALRCDSISGHVTLYWYRQTLGQGSEVLTYSQSDAQRDKSGRPSGRFSAERPERSVSTLKIQRTEQGDSAVYLCASSLRVSSTDTQYFGPGTRLTVL.

This clone was observed once. The chain combines TRBV5-1 with TRBJ2-2; possible D gene TRBD1, 6 bases. Germline values: CDR1 SGHRS, CDR2 YFSETQ. V was shortened by 3 bases and J by 1 base, with 7 bases between the two germline ends. This CDR3 contains 14 residues. The CDR3 sequence: CASSWDKNTGELFF. In DNA, the CDR3 is TGCGCCAGCAGCTGGGACAAGAACACCGGGGAGCTGTTTTTT.

V usage is TRBV18 and J usage is TRBJ1-1, with 9 bases identical to TRBD1. CDR3 length: 16 residues. V lost 2 bases, J lost 1 base, and 5 bases stayed unmatched. Germline-derived CDR1 and CDR2 are KGHSH and LQKENI. CDR3: CASSPSGQGSNTEAFF. CDR3 sequence (DNA): TGTGCCAGCTCACCATCGGGACAGGGTTCGAACACTGAAGCTTTCTTT.

The chain combines TRBV9 with TRBJ1-1, with D possibly matching TRBD1 (6 bases). The CDR3 extends over 14 amino acids. Trimming removed 3 bases at V and 7 bases at J, with 16 bases between. Looked up from germline, CDR1 is SGDLS and CDR2 is YYNGEE. The CDR3 sequence is CASSEEGGAGEAFF. The CDR3 region has the DNA TGTGCCAGCAGCGAGGAGGGGGGCGCAGGTGAAGCTTTCTTT.

J is TRBJ2-7 and V is TRBV18; D unclear. CDR1 KGHSH and CDR2 LQKENI come from the germline V gene. The ends were cut back, 3 bases at V and 5 bases at J, with 14 bases in the middle. CDR3 size: 14 residues. CDR3 in DNA: TGTGCCAGCTCACCCATACCGGCCGCTCACGAGCAGTACTTC. It codes for CASSPIPAAHEQYF.

The table lists this clone with a count of one. This chain uses TRBV10-3 with TRBJ2-3, with 9 bases aligning to TRBD2. Germline CDR1 ENHRY, CDR2 SYGVKD. The J segment lost 4 bases and the V segment lost 4 bases, leaving 3 bases of the junction unmatched. The CDR3 runs to 14 residues. DNA of the CDR3: TGTGCCATCAGTGGTAGCGGGGGTGCAGATACGCAGTATTTT. This translates into CAISGSGGADTQYF.

This chain connects TRBV18 to TRBJ2-7; 7 bases line up with TRBD2. The CDR3 is made up of 18 amino acids. J gave up 0 bases and V 5 bases, and 16 bases lay outside the gene matches. Germline CDR1 and CDR2: KGHSH and LQKENI. CDR3 residues: CASSSPGGEERSSYEQYF. The CDR3 nucleotides are TGTGCCAGCTCATCTCCGGGGGGTGAGGAGAGGAGCTCCTACGAGCAGTACTTC.

The chain has TRBV7-2 and TRBJ2-7, with a possible D match to TRBD2 (5 bases). The CDR3 totals 17 residues. The V gene lost 6 bases and the J gene lost 4 bases, with 25 bases spanning the gap. Germline V lookup: CDR1 SGHTA, CDR2 FQGNSA. The CDR3 region is CASSLSRTATRDYEQYF. CDR3 in DNA: TGTGCCAGCAGTCTATCCAGGACTGCTACCCGGGATTACGAGCAGTACTTC.

The chain employs TRBV5-1 and TRBJ2-3; 12 nucleotides agree with TRBD2. The germline gives CDR1 SGHRS, CDR2 YFSETQ. J was trimmed by 6 bases and V by 6 bases; bases with no gene match: 14. The CDR3 extends over 17 amino acids. This CDR3 reads CASTPIRTSGDSDTQYF. In DNA form, the CDR3 reads TGCGCCAGCACCCCCATTAGGACTAGCGGGGATTCTGATACGCAGTATTTT.

This chain uses TRBV18 with TRBJ2-3; the D call may be TRBD1 or TRBD2 (5 bases each). Germline V gene sequence: CDR1 KGHSH, CDR2 LQKENI. With 2 bases removed from V and 0 bases from J, the gap between germline ends came to 9 bases. The CDR3 length is 15 residues. The CDR3 region is CASSPGGTSTDTQYF. The CDR3 region has the DNA TGTGCCAGCTCACCAGGGGGTACTAGCACAGATACGCAGTATTTT.

V usage is TRBV7-2 and J usage is TRBJ2-7, with 9 positions matching TRBD1. V lost 1 base and J lost 0; bases outside the gene matches: 4. Germline values: CDR1 SGHTA, CDR2 FQGNSA. The CDR3 is 16 amino acids. The CDR3 nucleotides read TGTGCCAGCAGCTTAGTAGGGACAGGGAGCTCCTACGAGCAGTACTTC. This codes for CASSLVGTGSSYEQYF.